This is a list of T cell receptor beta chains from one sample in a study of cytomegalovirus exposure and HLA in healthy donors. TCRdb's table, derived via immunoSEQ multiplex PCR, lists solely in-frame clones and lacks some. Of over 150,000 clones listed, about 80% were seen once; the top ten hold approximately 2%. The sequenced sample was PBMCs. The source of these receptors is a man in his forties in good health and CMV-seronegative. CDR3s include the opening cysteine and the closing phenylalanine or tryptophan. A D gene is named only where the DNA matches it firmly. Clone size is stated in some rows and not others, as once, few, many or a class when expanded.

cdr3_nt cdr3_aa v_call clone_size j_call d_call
TGTGCCAGCAAGGGGGAGGGAGCCGGGGAGCTGTTTTTT CASKGEGAGELFF TRBV6-5 NA TRBJ2-2 NA
TGTGCCAGCAGCTTGGGAGCGGGAGTGGTAGATACGCAGTATTTT CASSLGAGVVDTQYF TRBV11-3 NA TRBJ2-3 TRBD2
TGTGCCAGCACCGAACGGGGGGCGATTTCCCAGTACTTC CASTERGAISQYF TRBV5-4 NA TRBJ2-5 NA
TGTGCCAGCAGCCCTGACAGGGGCGCTGGAAACACCATATATTTT CASSPDRGAGNTIYF TRBV5-6 once TRBJ1-3 TRBD1
TGTGCCAGTAGTATAGAGGGACAGGGCTATCAGCCCCAGCATTTT CASSIEGQGYQPQHF TRBV19 once TRBJ1-5 TRBD1
TGTGCCAGCAGTTTTGGGTCTAGCGGGTACGTCGGGGAGCTGTTTTTT CASSFGSSGYVGELFF TRBV28 once TRBJ2-2 TRBD2
TGTGCCAGTAGTGTTGGTGGACAGGGGTTTTTCGAGCAGTACTTC CASSVGGQGFFEQYF TRBV19 few TRBJ2-7 TRBD1
TGTGCCAGCAGCTTAGGTAGATCCAATGAGCAGTTCTTC CASSLGRSNEQFF TRBV11-3 NA TRBJ2-1 NA
TGCGCCAGCAGCCAATCGACAGGGTTCGGCGAAGAGACCCAGTACTTC CASSQSTGFGEETQYF TRBV4-3 once TRBJ2-5 TRBD1
TGTGCCATCAGTGAATTCGGGACAGGGGTATTCTCTGGAAACACCATATATTTT CAISEFGTGVFSGNTIYF TRBV10-3 NA TRBJ1-3 TRBD1
TGTGCCAGCACTCTCGGGGGACAGGGATACAATGAGCAGTTCTTC CASTLGGQGYNEQFF TRBV27 NA TRBJ2-1 TRBD1
TGCAGCGTTTTCTCAGGACAGGGCTACGAGCAGTACTTC CSVFSGQGYEQYF TRBV29-1 NA TRBJ2-7 TRBD1
TGTGCCAGCAGTTCCGCGAAGAACAGGGTGGATCAGCCCCAGCATTTT CASSSAKNRVDQPQHF TRBV27 few TRBJ1-5 NA
TGTGCCAGCAGCCGTCCCCCCCCCAACACTGAAGCTTTCTTT CASSRPPPNTEAFF TRBV7-9 few TRBJ1-1 NA
TGTGCCAGCAGCTCTCGACCACAGGGTTCTAGCACAGATACGCAGTATTTT CASSSRPQGSSTDTQYF TRBV7-8 NA TRBJ2-3 NA
TGTGCCAGCAAACGGACTACCACTAGCACAGATACGCAGTATTTT CASKRTTTSTDTQYF TRBV7-2 NA TRBJ2-3 NA
TGTGCCAGCAGCTTAGACAGATACACTGAAGCTTTCTTT CASSLDRYTEAFF TRBV7-9 NA TRBJ1-1 NA
TGTGCCAGCAGCTTAGATCGTCCTAACACCGGGGAGCTGTTTTTT CASSLDRPNTGELFF TRBV7-2 NA TRBJ2-2 NA
TGTGCCAGCAGCTTCGGCGGGAGGCTTCGCAATGAGCAGTTCTTC CASSFGGRLRNEQFF TRBV7-2 NA TRBJ2-1 TRBD2
TGTGCCAGCAGTTACTCGACGGCAGGATCTGAAGCTTTCTTT CASSYSTAGSEAFF TRBV6-5 NA TRBJ1-1 NA
TGTGCCAGCAGTGAAACCTCGCGGCAGTATAGCAATCAGCCCCAGCATTTT CASSETSRQYSNQPQHF TRBV6-1 few TRBJ1-5 NA
TGTGCCAGCAGCTTACGGGGACTAGCGGGCACAGATACGCAGTATTTT CASSLRGLAGTDTQYF TRBV7-2 NA TRBJ2-3 TRBD2
TGTGCCAGCAGTTACTCGATGGCGGAAAGCTCCTACGAGCAGTACTTC CASSYSMAESSYEQYF TRBV6-6 NA TRBJ2-7 NA
TGTGCCAGCAGTGAGAGGAGGACAGGGAGCTCTGGAAACACCATATATTTT CASSERRTGSSGNTIYF TRBV6-1 NA TRBJ1-3 TRBD1
TGTGCCATCAGTATAGCGGGAAGCACAGATACGCAGTATTTT CAISIAGSTDTQYF TRBV10-3 NA TRBJ2-3 TRBD2
TGTGCCAGCAGTAACGGACAGAGGATCAATGAGCAGTTCTTC CASSNGQRINEQFF TRBV7-8 NA TRBJ2-1 NA
TGTGCCAGCAGGGTTGACAGGGAGACCCAGTACTTC CASRVDRETQYF TRBV6-4 NA TRBJ2-5 NA
TGCAGCGTCAGAGGCGGTAACTCCTACGAGCAGTACTTC CSVRGGNSYEQYF TRBV29-1 NA TRBJ2-7 NA
TGTGCCAGAAGCGCCAGGGGGTGTAGGGCCAATGAGCAGTTCTTC CARSARGCRANEQFF TRBV5-3 NA TRBJ2-1 TRBD1
TGTGCCAGCAGCTTGGAGCGGGACCCCTTTAACATTCAGTACTTC CASSLERDPFNIQYF TRBV5-4 NA TRBJ2-4 TRBD2
TGTGCCAGCGGTGCAGGCTCAACCTACGAGCAGTACTTC CASGAGSTYEQYF TRBV28 NA TRBJ2-7 NA
TGTGCCAGCAGTGAAGACTCATCTGGGGCCAACGGCCTGACTTTC CASSEDSSGANGLTF TRBV2 NA TRBJ2-6 NA
TGCGCCAGCAGCCAAGTTCGGGGGGGCACCGGGGAGCTGTTTTTT CASSQVRGGTGELFF TRBV4-3 NA TRBJ2-2 TRBD2
TGCGCCAGCAGCCCCAGAGCAGCGGGAGTTAGGACAGATACGCAGTATTTT CASSPRAAGVRTDTQYF TRBV5-1 NA TRBJ2-3 TRBD2
TGTGCCAGCAGCCGAAGACTAGCGGGCGGTCTCTACGAGCAGTACTTC CASSRRLAGGLYEQYF TRBV5-5 NA TRBJ2-7 TRBD2
TGTGCCAGCAGCCACACTCGCTCAAGACTCGAGCAGTACTTC CASSHTRSRLEQYF TRBV11-2 NA TRBJ2-7 NA
TGTGCCTCCCGAGACAGGGGAGCCTATGGCTACACCTTC CASRDRGAYGYTF TRBV30 once TRBJ1-2 TRBD1
TGCAGCGTCAGAAGGACAAACATGAACACTGAAGCTTTCTTT CSVRRTNMNTEAFF TRBV29-1 NA TRBJ1-1 NA
TGTGCCAGCAGCGCGGGACTAGCGATCGGGGAGCTGTTTTTT CASSAGLAIGELFF TRBV6-4 NA TRBJ2-2 TRBD2
TGTGCCAGCAGTCTCCCCCTGGGACACCGATATGGCTACACCTTC CASSLPLGHRYGYTF TRBV28 NA TRBJ1-2 NA
TGTGCCAGCAGTTCCGGGACTATCAATGAGCAGTTCTTC CASSSGTINEQFF TRBV28 few TRBJ2-1 TRBD2
TGTGCCAGTAGTGGGCAGGGGTCGAGAACTGAAGCTTTCTTT CASSGQGSRTEAFF TRBV19 NA TRBJ1-1 NA
TGTGCCAGCAGGGGTACCGGGGGGTCCCCCCTCCACTTT CASRGTGGSPLHF TRBV5-4 few TRBJ1-6 NA
TGTGCCAGCAGTCTCTCCCGACAGGGCGACCGCTATGGCTACACCTTC CASSLSRQGDRYGYTF TRBV2 NA TRBJ1-2 TRBD1
TGTGCCAGCAAAAAGCCGTCAAGTGGCTACACCTTC CASKKPSSGYTF TRBV28 NA TRBJ1-2 NA
TGTGCCAGCAGCCGAGATCCGGGACAGGGGAGGTCTTACGAGCAGTACTTC CASSRDPGQGRSYEQYF TRBV2 NA TRBJ2-7 TRBD1
TGTGCCACCGGTTCGAGGACGGGGAGCAATGAGCAGTTCTTC CATGSRTGSNEQFF TRBV2 once TRBJ2-1 NA
TGCGCCAGCAGCCCCAGACAGGGGAGCGACGAGCAGTACTTC CASSPRQGSDEQYF TRBV5-1 NA TRBJ2-7 TRBD1
TGTGCCAGCGGTATTTCGCTAGCGGGAGCCGGGGAGCTGTTTTTT CASGISLAGAGELFF TRBV28 NA TRBJ2-2 TRBD2
TGTGCCAGCAGTTCCGGGACTAGCGGGACCCAACGGCAGTTCTTC CASSSGTSGTQRQFF TRBV28 few TRBJ2-1 TRBD2
TGTGCCAGCAGAAACAGTCAGTCGGTTGAAAAACTGTTTTTT CASRNSQSVEKLFF TRBV2 NA TRBJ1-4 NA
TGTGCCAGCAGTCGAGACAGGGGGCGCCCCGAGCAGTACTTC CASSRDRGRPEQYF TRBV2 NA TRBJ2-7 TRBD1